This section outlines one T cell receptor (beta chain) sequence together with its context. Antigen: not known. TCRdb processed the reads anew with MiXCR; each CDR3 protein has one entry. This repertoire shows fewer than 950,000 distinct CDR3 sequences, around a third found once; its top ten account for around 11%. V dropped 4 bases and J dropped 3; count of bases not matched to a gene: 3. The V gene's germline CDR1 is MNHEY and CDR2 SMNVEV (reference sequence). The CDR3 contains 14 residues. This sample stems from a study of T cell repertoires in cytomegalovirus infection. The wider study: Carrying CMV and the relevant HLA type showed in public TCR beta signatures.

Study results and limitations: CMV-specific TCR beta clonotypes restricted by HLA-C dominated the ex vivo response.

The TCR was taken from a human donor in good health (CMV status not recorded). Some clones in this sample may be carry-over from other donors' samples. This sequence joins TRBV27 and TRBJ2-4; 7 bases align to TRBD1. The starting material was cultured CD8+ T cells from PBMCs, obtained from culture after CMV antigen stimulation. CDR3 residues: CASSSGQVKNIQYF. CDR3 bases: TGTGCCAGCAGTTCTGGACAGGTCAAAAACATTCAGTACTTC.